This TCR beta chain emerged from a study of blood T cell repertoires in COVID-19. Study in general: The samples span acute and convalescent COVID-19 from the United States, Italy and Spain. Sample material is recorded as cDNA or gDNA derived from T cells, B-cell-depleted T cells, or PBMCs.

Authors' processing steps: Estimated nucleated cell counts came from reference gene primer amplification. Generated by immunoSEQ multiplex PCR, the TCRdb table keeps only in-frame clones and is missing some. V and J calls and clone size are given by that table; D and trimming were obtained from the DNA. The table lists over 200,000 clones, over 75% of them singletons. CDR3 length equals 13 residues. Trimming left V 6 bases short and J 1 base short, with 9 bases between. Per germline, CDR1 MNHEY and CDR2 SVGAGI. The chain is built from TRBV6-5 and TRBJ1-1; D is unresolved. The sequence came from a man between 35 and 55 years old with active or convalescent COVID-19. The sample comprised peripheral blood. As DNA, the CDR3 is TGTGCCAGCAGAAAACAGACGAACACTGAAGCTTTCTTT. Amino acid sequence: CASRKQTNTEAFF.